Sample share makes the clone carrying this TCR beta chain medium-sized (0.01 to 0.1%). TCRdb called the PCR reads again in MiXCR, with one record for every CDR3 protein. The sample contains 11,000 or so distinct CDR3 sequences, roughly 23% of which appear only once. CDR3 length equals 16 residues. Germline lookup yields CDR1 MNHNY and CDR2 SVGAGI (reference sequence). With 7 bases removed from V and 1 base from J, the gap between germline ends came to 19 bases. The source of the sample is a study of immune characterization of retroperitoneal liposarcoma. This TCR came from a female donor with retroperitoneal liposarcoma. V and J are TRBV6-6 and TRBJ2-5; TRBD2 might be the D (6 bases). The specimen sequenced was blood. CDR3 nucleotides: TGTGCCAGCATTGACGGGGGTGCCGGTACCCAAGAGACCCAGTACTTC. It codes for CASIDGGAGTQETQYF.